This T cell receptor (beta chain) was observed in a study of shared clonotypes between healthy human individuals. Here immunoSEQ multiplex PCR was the method, and the copy in TCRdb shows in-frame clones only, minus some. The sample shows around 1.4 million clones, approximately 98.5% of them seen only once. The CDR3 is 15 amino acids. The V segment lost 4 bases and the J segment 1 base; nucleotides outside the gene matches: 6. Germline V lookup: CDR1 SGHRS, CDR2 YFSETQ. The chain couples TRBV5-1 to TRBJ1-1; TRBD1 matches at 8 bases. Material for sequencing was naive CD4+ T cells sorted from blood. The subset denotes: CD45RA+ positively selected. This receptor was identified in a man aged 25 to 40 in good health. For the CDR3, the DNA is TGCGCCAGCAGCCGGGGACAGGTGGAGAACACTGAAGCTTTCTTT. This gives the protein CASSRGQVENTEAFF.